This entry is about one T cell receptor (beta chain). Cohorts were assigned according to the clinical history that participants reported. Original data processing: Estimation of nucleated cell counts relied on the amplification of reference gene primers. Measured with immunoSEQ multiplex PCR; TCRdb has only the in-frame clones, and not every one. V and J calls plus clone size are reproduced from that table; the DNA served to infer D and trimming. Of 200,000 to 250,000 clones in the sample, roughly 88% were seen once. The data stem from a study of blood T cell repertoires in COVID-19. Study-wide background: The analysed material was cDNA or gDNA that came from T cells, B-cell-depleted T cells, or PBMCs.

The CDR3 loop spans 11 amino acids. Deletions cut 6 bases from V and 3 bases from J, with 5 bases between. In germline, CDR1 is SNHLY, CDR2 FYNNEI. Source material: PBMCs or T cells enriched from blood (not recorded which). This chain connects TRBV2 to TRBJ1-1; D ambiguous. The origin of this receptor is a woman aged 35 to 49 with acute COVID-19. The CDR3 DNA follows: TGTGCCAGCAGACTGGACACTGAAGCTTTCTTT. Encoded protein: CASRLDTEAFF.